The 9 T cell receptor beta chains presented below share a single source sample, sequenced in a study of blood T cell repertoires in COVID-19. The method was immunoSEQ multiplex PCR; TCRdb's version includes in-frame clones alone and lacks a portion of them. Of roughly 41,000 clones in the sample, nearly 90% were seen once. The source material was peripheral blood. The receptors derive from a man between 60 and 70 years old with active or convalescent COVID-19.

This rearrangement joins TRBV6-5 to TRBJ1-5; 7 bases are a match to TRBD1. CDR1 MNHEY and CDR2 SVGAGI come from the germline V gene. V was pared by 5 bases and J by 0 bases, with 4 bases of the junction left unmatched. This CDR3 is 15 amino acids long. CDR3 nucleotide sequence: TGTGCCAGCAGTAGGACAGGATTTAGCAATCAGCCCCAGCATTTT. This sequence encodes CASSRTGFSNQPQHF.

V gene TRBV11-2 combines with J gene TRBJ1-5; D is possibly TRBD1 (5 bases). The germline V and J ends were trimmed by 5 bases and 7 bases, with 15 bases remaining between them. The CDR3 extends over 14 amino acids. From germline, CDR1 is SGHAT and CDR2 FQNNGV. CDR3 nucleotide sequence: TGTGCCAGCAGCCCCTCAGGGTTACGACAGCCCCAGCATTTT. Its translation: CASSPSGLRQPQHF. The full variable domain, rest sourced from reference TRBV11-2 and TRBJ1-5, is EAGVAQSPRYKIIEKRQSVAFWCNPISGHATLYWYQQILGQGPKLLIQFQNNGVVDDSQLPKDRFSAERLKGVDSTLKIQPAKLEDSAVYLCASSPSGLRQPQHFGDGTRLSIL.

The chain joins TRBV6-2 or TRBV6-3 to TRBJ1-2; TRBD1 matches 9 bases. The length of the CDR3 is 15 residues. J gave up 4 bases and V 2 bases, and 5 bases lay outside the gene matches. The germline CDR1 and CDR2 sequences are MNHEY and SVGEGT. CDR3 sequence (DNA): TGTGCCAGCAGTTACGTGGGACAGGGAACCTATGGCTACACCTTC. It encodes CASSYVGQGTYGYTF.

The rearrangement links TRBV7-2 to TRBJ1-5, with unresolved D. Between the trimmed V and J ends, which lost 2 bases and 0 bases, there was a span of 8 bases. Germline V lookup: CDR1 SGHTA, CDR2 FQGNSA. The CDR3 consists of 15 residues. CDR3: CASSLTLYSNQPQHF. CDR3 bases: TGTGCCAGCAGCTTAACCCTATATAGCAATCAGCCCCAGCATTTT.

The rearrangement uses TRBV4-3 and TRBJ1-5; D is unclear. The CDR3 loop spans 13 amino acids. V shed 4 bases and J shed 5 bases, with 9 bases lying between them. Looked up from germline, CDR1 is LGHNA and CDR2 is YSLEER. This CDR3 is CASSRDIHQPQHF. CDR3 bases: TGCGCCAGCAGCCGTGACATCCATCAGCCCCAGCATTTT.

This chain joins TRBV5-1 and TRBJ2-2; TRBD2 agrees at 7 bases. CDR3 length: 15 amino acids. Germline loops: CDR1 SGHRS, CDR2 YFSETQ. V was clipped by 0 bases and J by 1 base; unmatched bases: 0. CDR3 sequence reads: CASSLGTRNTGELFF. In DNA, the CDR3 is TGCGCCAGCAGCTTGGGGACTAGGAACACCGGGGAGCTGTTTTTT.

The chain combines TRBV5-4 with TRBJ2-2, with 7 bases fitting TRBD2. The germline CDR1 and CDR2 sequences are SGHNT and YYREEE (reference sequence). V dropped 4 bases and J dropped 3; count of bases not matched to a gene: 9. The CDR3 spans 16 residues. CDR3 amino acids: CASSPTLGGDTGELFF. For the CDR3, the DNA is TGTGCCAGCAGCCCTACTCTTGGGGGGGACACCGGGGAGCTGTTTTTT.

This clone was recorded once. CDR3 DNA: TGTGCCAGCAGCTTGATCAGGGGCTCCGGGGAGCTGTTTTTT. It encodes CASSLIRGSGELFF. The V gene is TRBV5-6, the J gene TRBJ2-2; tentatively, D is TRBD1 (6 bases). The CDR3 length is 14 residues. The germline V gene encodes CDR1 SGHDT and CDR2 YYEEEE. Trimming cost V 1 base and J 6 bases, with 10 bases left between them.

This clone occurred once. The J gene is TRBJ2-1, the V gene TRBV5-1; 7 nucleotides agree with TRBD2. CDR1 is SGHRS, CDR2 YFSETQ, per germline. V gave up 4 bases and J gave up 7 bases; unmatched junction bases: 8. This CDR3 is 14 amino acids long. For the CDR3, the DNA is TGCGCCAGCAGCCCACCTGGACTAGGGAATGAGCAGTTCTTC. This translates into CASSPPGLGNEQFF.